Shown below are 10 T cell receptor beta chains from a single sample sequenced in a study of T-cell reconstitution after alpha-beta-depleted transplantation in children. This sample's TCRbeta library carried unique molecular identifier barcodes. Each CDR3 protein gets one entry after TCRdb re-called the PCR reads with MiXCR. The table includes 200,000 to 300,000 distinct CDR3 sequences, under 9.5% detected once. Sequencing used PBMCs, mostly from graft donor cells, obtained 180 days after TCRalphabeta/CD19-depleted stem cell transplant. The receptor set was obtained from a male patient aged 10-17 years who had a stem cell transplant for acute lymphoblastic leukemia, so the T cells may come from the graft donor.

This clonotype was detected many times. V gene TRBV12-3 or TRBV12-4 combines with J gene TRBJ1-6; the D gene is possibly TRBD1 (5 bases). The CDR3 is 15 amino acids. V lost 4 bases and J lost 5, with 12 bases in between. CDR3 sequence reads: CASSSRTRNNSPLHF. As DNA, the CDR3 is TGTGCCAGCAGTTCCAGGACAAGGAATAATTCACCCCTCCACTTT.

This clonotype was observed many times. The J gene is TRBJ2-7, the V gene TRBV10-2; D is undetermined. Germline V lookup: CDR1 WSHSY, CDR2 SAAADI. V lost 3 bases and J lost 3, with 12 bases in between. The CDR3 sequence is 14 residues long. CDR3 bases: TGCGCCAGCAGTGAATGGTACAAAAACTACGAGCAGTACTTC. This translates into CASSEWYKNYEQYF.

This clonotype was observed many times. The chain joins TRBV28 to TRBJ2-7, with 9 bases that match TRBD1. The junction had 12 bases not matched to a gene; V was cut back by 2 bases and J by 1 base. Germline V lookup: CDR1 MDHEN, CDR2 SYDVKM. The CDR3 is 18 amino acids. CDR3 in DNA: TGTGCCAGCAGTTTAGGGACAGGGATGGACCCCCGATCCTACGAGCAGTACTTC. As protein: CASSLGTGMDPRSYEQYF.

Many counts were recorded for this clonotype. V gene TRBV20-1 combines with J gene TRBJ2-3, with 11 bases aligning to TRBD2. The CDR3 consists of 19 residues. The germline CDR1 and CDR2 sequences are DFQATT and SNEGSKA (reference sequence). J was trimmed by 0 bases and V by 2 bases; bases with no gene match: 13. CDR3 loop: CSARRSGGTSGLSTDTQYF. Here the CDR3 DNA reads TGCAGTGCTAGAAGGTCAGGTGGGACTAGCGGACTTAGCACAGATACGCAGTATTTT.

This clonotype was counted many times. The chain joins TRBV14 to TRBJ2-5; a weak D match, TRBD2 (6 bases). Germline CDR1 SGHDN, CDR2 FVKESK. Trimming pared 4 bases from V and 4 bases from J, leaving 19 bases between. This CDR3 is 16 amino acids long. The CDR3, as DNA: TGTGCCAGCAGCCGACGAGGAGGGGAGCGCGGAGAGACCCAGTACTTC. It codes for CASSRRGGERGETQYF.

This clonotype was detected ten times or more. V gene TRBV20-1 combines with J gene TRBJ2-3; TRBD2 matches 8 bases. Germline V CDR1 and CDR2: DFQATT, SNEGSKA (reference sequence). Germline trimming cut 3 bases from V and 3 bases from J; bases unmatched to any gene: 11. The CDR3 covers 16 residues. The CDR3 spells CSASSFRTGGTDTQYF. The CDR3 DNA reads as TGCAGTGCTAGTAGTTTTAGGACGGGGGGGACAGATACGCAGTATTTT.

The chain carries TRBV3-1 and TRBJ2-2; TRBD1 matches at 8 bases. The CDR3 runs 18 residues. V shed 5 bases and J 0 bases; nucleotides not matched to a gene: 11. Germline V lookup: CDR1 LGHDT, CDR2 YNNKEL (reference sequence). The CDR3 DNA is TGTGCCAGCAGCTACGATGGGACAGGAGTCGCGAACACCGGGGAGCTGTTTTTT. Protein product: CASSYDGTGVANTGELFF.

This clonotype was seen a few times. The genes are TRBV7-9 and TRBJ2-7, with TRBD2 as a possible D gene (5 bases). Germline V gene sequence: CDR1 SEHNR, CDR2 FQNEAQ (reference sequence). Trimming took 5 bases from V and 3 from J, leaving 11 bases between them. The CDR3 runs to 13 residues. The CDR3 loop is CASSPPGIYEQYF. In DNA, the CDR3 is TGTGCCAGCAGCCCCCCGGGGATCTACGAGCAGTACTTC.

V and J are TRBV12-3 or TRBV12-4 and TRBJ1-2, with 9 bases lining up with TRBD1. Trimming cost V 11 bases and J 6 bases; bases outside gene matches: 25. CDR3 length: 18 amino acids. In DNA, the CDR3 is TGTGCCTTCACCCCTTCGGACAGGGGCGGCCTAGGGGGTAATGGCTACACCTTC. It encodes CAFTPSDRGGLGGNGYTF.

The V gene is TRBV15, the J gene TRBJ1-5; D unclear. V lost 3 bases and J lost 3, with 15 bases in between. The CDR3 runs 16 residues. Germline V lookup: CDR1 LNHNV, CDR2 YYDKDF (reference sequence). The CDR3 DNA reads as TGTGCCACCAGCAGGGCCGCCAGTGAGGACAATCAGCCCCAGCATTTT. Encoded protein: CATSRAASEDNQPQHF.